This TCR beta chain was observed in a study of blood T cell repertoires in COVID-19. Germline V gives CDR1 LGHNA, CDR2 YSLEER. The CDR3 has 16 residues. Trimming stripped 2 bases from V and 4 bases from J, with 12 bases between. Data came from immunoSEQ multiplex PCR; TCRdb stores just in-frame clones and leaves some out. The table has hundreds of thousands of clones, approximately 90% seen once. J is TRBJ2-6 and V is TRBV4-3, with a tentative D call TRBD2 (5 bases). The TCR sequence derives from a woman aged 60 to 75 in a cohort exposed to, infected with or recovered from COVID-19 (not recorded which). Sequencing was carried out using PBMCs or T cells enriched from blood (not recorded which). The CDR3 nucleotides read TGCGCCAGCAGCCAATTAACGGGGTCCGGGGCCAACGTCCTGACTTTC. It yields the protein CASSQLTGSGANVLTF.